The 21 T cell receptor beta chains in this list originate from one sample, sequenced in a study of blood T cell repertoires in COVID-19. Some clones are missing from TCRdb's copy, which holds only in-frame ones; the method was immunoSEQ multiplex PCR. The data show 150,000 to 200,000 clones, around 87% seen once. Sequencing was carried out using peripheral blood. The receptors derive from a man aged 35 to 55 with active or convalescent COVID-19.

The chain has TRBV4-1 and TRBJ2-1; 16 bases map to TRBD2. The CDR3 runs 15 residues. CDR1 MGHRA and CDR2 YSYEKL come from the germline V gene. Germline trimming cut 4 bases from V and 9 bases from J; bases unmatched to any gene: 3. The CDR3 DNA reads TGCGCCAGCAGCCCGGGACTAGCGGGGGGGCCTGAGCAGTTCTTC. This sequence encodes CASSPGLAGGPEQFF.

The CDR3 DNA follows: TGTGCCAGCAGTGAAAGGGGCGGGGATGAGCAGTTCTTC. This gives the protein CASSERGGDEQFF. The chain joins TRBV2 to TRBJ2-1, with D tentatively TRBD2 (6 bases). Germline lookup yields CDR1 SNHLY and CDR2 FYNNEI. The CDR3 length is 13 residues. V lost 2 bases, J lost 8 bases, and 10 bases lay in between.

The genes are TRBV18 and TRBJ1-6; no firm D call. The CDR3 consists of 13 residues. From germline, CDR1 is KGHSH and CDR2 LQKENI. The V gene lost 4 bases and the J gene lost 7 bases, with 8 bases spanning the gap. The CDR3 DNA reads as TGTGCCAGCTCACTTGACAAGAATTCACCCCTCCACTTT. The encoded protein is CASSLDKNSPLHF. Full variable domain (outside the CDR3, taken from reference TRBV18 and TRBJ1-6): NAGVMQNPRHLVRRRGQEARLRCSPMKGHSHVYWYRQLPEEGLKFMVYLQKENIIDESGMPKERFSAEFPKEGPSILRIQQVVRGDSAAYFCASSLDKNSPLHFGNGTRLTVT.

The gene calls are TRBV5-1 and TRBJ2-7; TRBD2 matches at 16 bases. The CDR3 totals 16 residues. J lost 2 bases, V lost 4 bases, and 3 bases had no gene match. Germline values: CDR1 SGHRS, CDR2 YFSETQ. The CDR3 loop is CASSLGTSGGAYEQYF. CDR3 DNA sequence: TGCGCCAGCAGCCTGGGGACTAGCGGGGGGGCCTACGAGCAGTACTTC.

The V gene is TRBV6-1, the J gene TRBJ2-5; D is perhaps TRBD2 (5 bases). The CDR3 is 13 residues long. V lost 3 bases, J lost 4 bases, and 9 bases lay in between. Germline loops: CDR1 MNHNS, CDR2 SASEGT. The CDR3 protein is CASSDGDLETQYF. CDR3 nucleotides: TGTGCCAGCAGTGACGGGGATTTAGAGACCCAGTACTTC.

The rearrangement uses TRBV27 and TRBJ2-3; D unclear. CDR3 length: 14 amino acids. V was trimmed by 6 bases and J by 4 bases, leaving 14 bases between them. Germline lookup yields CDR1 MNHEY and CDR2 SMNVEV (reference sequence). Written as DNA, the CDR3 is TGTGCCAGCAGCCCCCGATATGACTCAGATACGCAGTATTTT. It encodes CASSPRYDSDTQYF.

V usage is TRBV30 and J usage is TRBJ1-1, with 9 bases that match TRBD1. This CDR3 comprises 20 residues. The germline CDR1 and CDR2 sequences are GTSNPN and SVGIG (reference sequence). J lost 4 bases, V lost 1 base, and 22 bases had no gene match. The DNA of the CDR3 is TGTGCCTGGAGTGATACGGTACTAGCCGGGACAGGGTCTTTTAGCACTGAAGCTTTCTTT. Its protein is CAWSDTVLAGTGSFSTEAFF.

The chain recombines TRBV19 with TRBJ2-7; no firm D call. CDR3 size: 16 residues. Germline V gene data show CDR1 as LNHDA and CDR2 as SQIVND (reference sequence). V dropped 0 bases and J dropped 0 bases, with 12 bases sitting between them. CDR3 protein: CASSIDLGPSSYEQYF. The CDR3 nucleotides read TGTGCCAGTAGTATAGATTTGGGTCCTAGCTCCTACGAGCAGTACTTC.

The chain uses TRBV4-2 and TRBJ2-7; 9 positions match TRBD2. Germline values: CDR1 LGHNA, CDR2 YNFKEQ. The CDR3 length is 15 residues. Trimming removed 0 bases from V and 6 bases from J; junction bases left unmatched: 6. CDR3 bases: TGTGCCAGCAGCCAAGATCGGGCGGGGGGGGTCGAGCAGTACTTC. Amino acid sequence: CASSQDRAGGVEQYF.

This chain links TRBV4-1 with TRBJ2-1, with 9 bases matching TRBD2. The V segment lost 0 bases and the J segment 5 bases; nucleotides outside the gene matches: 5. CDR1 and CDR2 from the germline V gene are MGHRA and YSYEKL. The CDR3 is 16 residues long. The CDR3 loop reads CASSQEGLAGNNEQFF. The DNA of the CDR3 is TGCGCCAGCAGCCAAGAGGGCCTAGCGGGGAACAATGAGCAGTTCTTC.

This chain links TRBV5-1 with TRBJ2-1, with D possibly matching TRBD2 (7 bases). In germline, CDR1 is SGHRS, CDR2 YFSETQ. V lost 2 bases, J lost 7 bases, and 16 bases lay in between. The CDR3 loop spans 15 amino acids. The CDR3 DNA is TGCGCCAGCAGCTTTGTGTGGGGGGGCCGGAATGAGCAGTTCTTC. Amino acids: CASSFVWGGRNEQFF. Full variable domain (rest looked up from reference TRBV5-1 and TRBJ2-1): KAGVTQTPRYLIKTRGQQVTLSCSPISGHRSVSWYQQTPGQGLQFLFEYFSETQRNKGNFPGRFSGRQFSNSRSEMNVSTLELGDSALYLCASSFVWGGRNEQFFGPGTRLTVL.

The rearrangement joins TRBV14 to TRBJ2-1; TRBD2 might be the D (6 bases). V lost 2 bases and J lost 10, with 18 bases in between. CDR1 is SGHDN, CDR2 FVKESK, per germline. The CDR3 totals 15 residues. CDR3 in amino acids: CASSQLEGGVGEQFF. The DNA of the CDR3 is TGTGCCAGCAGCCAATTGGAGGGTGGGGTTGGGGAGCAGTTCTTC.

This chain links TRBV27 with TRBJ2-4; TRBD1 aligns across 9 bases. V shed 5 bases, J shed 1 base, and the junction held 9 bases outside the gene matches. The CDR3 length is 17 residues. Looked up from germline, CDR1 is MNHEY and CDR2 is SMNVEV (reference sequence). The CDR3 spells CASSPGTGLAAKNIQYF. In DNA form, the CDR3 reads TGTGCCAGCAGTCCCGGGACAGGGTTAGCGGCCAAAAACATTCAGTACTTC.

The chain joins TRBV7-9 to TRBJ1-6; D remains unclear. CDR3 length: 17 amino acids. Per the germline V gene, CDR1 is SEHNR and CDR2 is FQNEAQ (reference sequence). Trimming cost V 5 bases and J 0 bases, with 14 bases left between them. The DNA of the CDR3 is TGTGCCAGCAGCCGAGTGGAAGGGAGCTCCTATAATTCACCCCTCCACTTT. This sequence encodes CASSRVEGSSYNSPLHF.

This sequence joins TRBV15 and TRBJ2-1, with D unclear. The CDR3 extends over 16 amino acids. CDR1 LNHNV and CDR2 YYDKDF come from the germline V gene (reference sequence). Trimming took 0 bases from V and 6 from J, leaving 15 bases between them. The CDR3 reads CATSRDMGTTFNEQFF. The DNA for the CDR3 is TGTGCCACCAGCAGAGATATGGGTACGACTTTCAATGAGCAGTTCTTC.

The CDR3, as DNA: TGCAGCGTTGGACAGATCCAAGAGACCCAGTACTTC. Amino acid sequence: CSVGQIQETQYF. This chain joins TRBV29-1 and TRBJ2-5; TRBD1 might be the D (5 bases). Germline CDR1 and CDR2: SQVTM and ANQGSEA. V was cut by 4 bases and J by 1 base, with 7 bases left in between. The CDR3 extends over 12 amino acids.

This chain connects TRBV2 to TRBJ2-7; 9 bases fit TRBD1. The CDR3 runs 13 residues. Germline lookup yields CDR1 SNHLY and CDR2 FYNNEI. J lost 4 bases, V lost 9 bases, and 7 bases had no gene match. DNA for the CDR3: TGTGCCAGTCTGACAGGGGGATCATACGAGCAGTACTTC. It is translated as CASLTGGSYEQYF.

This chain links TRBV30 with TRBJ1-1; 8 bases align to TRBD1. Germline V gene data show CDR1 as GTSNPN and CDR2 as SVGIG (reference sequence). The CDR3 consists of 13 residues. J gave up 4 bases and V 4 bases, and 5 bases lay outside the gene matches. This CDR3 reads CAWNRQGITEAFF. CDR3 DNA: TGTGCCTGGAATAGACAGGGGATCACTGAAGCTTTCTTT. The whole variable domain, remainder taken from reference TRBV30 and TRBJ1-1, is SQTIHQWPATLVQPVGSPLSLECTVEGTSNPNLYWYRQAAGRGLQLLFYSVGIGQISSEVPQNLSASRPQDRQFILSSKKLLLSDSGFYLCAWNRQGITEAFFGQGTRLTVV.

CDR3 sequence: CASSVTPGTGGSPLHF. For the CDR3, the DNA is TGTGCCAGCAGCGTAACCCCCGGGACAGGGGGTTCACCCCTCCACTTT. The genes are TRBV9 and TRBJ1-6; 11 bases agree with TRBD1. Germline V gene data show CDR1 as SGDLS and CDR2 as YYNGEE. Losses at the gene ends were 1 base for V and 9 bases for J; bases not matched to a gene: 6. The CDR3 loop spans 16 amino acids.

V usage is TRBV15 and J usage is TRBJ1-4; no firm D call. The germline gives CDR1 LNHNV, CDR2 YYDKDF (reference sequence). This CDR3 region has 15 residues. Trimming left V 1 base short and J 7 bases short, with 13 bases between. The CDR3 sequence: CATSRAAGRIEKLFF. DNA of the CDR3: TGTGCCACCAGCAGAGCAGCAGGAAGAATTGAAAAACTGTTTTTT. Complete variable domain (other parts from reference TRBV15 and TRBJ1-4): DAMVIQNPRYQVTQFGKPVTLSCSQTLNHNVMYWYQQKSSQAPKLLFHYYDKDFNNEADTPDNFQSRRPNTSFCFLDIRSPGLGDTAMYLCATSRAAGRIEKLFFGSGTQLSVL.

The chain couples TRBV4-1 to TRBJ2-3; TRBD1 agrees at 8 bases. CDR1 is MGHRA, CDR2 YSYEKL, per germline. The CDR3 is 16 residues long. The V segment lost 0 bases and the J segment 1 base; nucleotides outside the gene matches: 3. CDR3 coding DNA: TGCGCCAGCAGCCAAGAAGTGGGACAGGGCACAGATACGCAGTATTTT. Translating it yields CASSQEVGQGTDTQYF.